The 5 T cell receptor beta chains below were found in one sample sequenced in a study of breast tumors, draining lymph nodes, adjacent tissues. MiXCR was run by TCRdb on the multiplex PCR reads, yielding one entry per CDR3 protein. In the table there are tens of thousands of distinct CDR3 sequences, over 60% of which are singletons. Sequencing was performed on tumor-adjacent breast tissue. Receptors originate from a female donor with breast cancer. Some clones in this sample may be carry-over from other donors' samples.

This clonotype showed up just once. In DNA form, the CDR3 reads TGTGCCAGTCAAAGGACTGGGACATTCGGCTACACCTTC. Its protein product is CASQRTGTFGYTF. The chain is built from TRBV19 and TRBJ1-2; a weak D match, TRBD1 (6 bases). Germline loops: CDR1 LNHDA, CDR2 SQIVND (reference sequence). Trimming removed 8 bases from V and 8 bases from J, with 18 bases in between. The length of the CDR3 is 13 residues.

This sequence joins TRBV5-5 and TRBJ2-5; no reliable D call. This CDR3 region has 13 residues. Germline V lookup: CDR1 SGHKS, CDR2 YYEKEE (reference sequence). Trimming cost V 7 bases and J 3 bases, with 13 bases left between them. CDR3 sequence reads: CASSGEQKETQYF. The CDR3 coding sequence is TGTGCCAGCTCTGGCGAACAGAAAGAGACCCAGTACTTC. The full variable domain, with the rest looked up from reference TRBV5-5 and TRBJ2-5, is DAGVTQSPTHLIKTRGQQVTLRCSPISGHKSVSWYQQVLGQGPQFIFQYYEKEERGRGNFPDRFSARQFPNYSSELNVNALLLGDSALYLCASSGEQKETQYFGPGTRLLVL.

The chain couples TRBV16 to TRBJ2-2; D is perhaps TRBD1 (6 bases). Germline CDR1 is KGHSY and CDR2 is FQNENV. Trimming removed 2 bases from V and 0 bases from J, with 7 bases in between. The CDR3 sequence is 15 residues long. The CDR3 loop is CASSQGTSNTGELFF. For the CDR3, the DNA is TGTGCCAGCAGCCAAGGGACATCGAACACCGGGGAGCTGTTTTTT.

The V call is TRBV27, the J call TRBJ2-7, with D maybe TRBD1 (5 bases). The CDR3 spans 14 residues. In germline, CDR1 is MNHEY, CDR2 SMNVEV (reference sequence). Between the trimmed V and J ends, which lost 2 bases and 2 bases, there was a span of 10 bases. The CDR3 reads CASSLRQSTYEQYF. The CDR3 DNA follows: TGTGCCAGCAGTTTACGACAGTCGACCTACGAGCAGTACTTC.

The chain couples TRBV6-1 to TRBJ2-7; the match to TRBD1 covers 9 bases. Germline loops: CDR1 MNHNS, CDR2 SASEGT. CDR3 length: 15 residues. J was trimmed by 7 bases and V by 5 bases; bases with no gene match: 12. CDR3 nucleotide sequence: TGTGCCAGCAGTCCTCCGGGACAGGGAAGTTATGAGCAGTACTTC. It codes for CASSPPGQGSYEQYF.